This TCR beta chain was found in a study of shared clonotypes between healthy human individuals. Naive CD8 isolation took CD45RO-negative cells positively selected for CCR7 and excluded terminally differentiated effector memory CD45RA+ cells. Samples underwent the assay at deep level. Sequencing was performed with immunoSEQ multiplex PCR; in TCRdb, only in-frame clones are kept and a portion is missing. This sample has approximately 2,000,000 clones, with 93% found just once. Per germline, CDR1 SGHVS and CDR2 FQNEAQ. Trimming took off 3 bases at V and 3 bases at J, with 12 bases between the two ends. The CDR3 spans 14 residues.

This sequence was found in a man between 18 and 29 years old in good health. Some clones in this sample may be carry-over from other donors' samples. The sample consisted of naive CD8+ T cells from PBMCs. V gene TRBV7-8 combines with J gene TRBJ2-7; D not certain. CDR3 nucleotides: TGTGCCAGCAGCTTTGTAGGCGGCTACTACGAGCAGTACTTC. Amino acid sequence: CASSFVGGYYEQYF.